The entry below describes one TCR beta chain. The target antigen is unknown. Germline and junction disagree at one end, which may indicate a read error. These data are taken from a study of T-cell reconstitution after alpha-beta-depleted transplantation in children. Construction of the TCRbeta library involved unique molecular identifiers. TCRdb recomputed calls from the PCR reads with MiXCR, one row per CDR3 protein. This table holds a few hundred thousand distinct CDR3 sequences, approximately 30% found once. Notes on the study in general: From surviving recipient T cells and thymic progenitors came the high day-60 TCRbeta diversity observed in some patients. T-cell numbers and diversity, one year after transplant, stemmed largely from T cells that were newly produced. Alpha-beta T cells present about two months after transplant were reported to originate from several hundred expanded graft clones.

Per germline, CDR1 SNHLY and CDR2 FYNNEI. This CDR3 has 15 amino acids. V gene TRBV2 combines with J gene TRBJ2-5; D may be TRBD1 (6 bases). The receptor comes from a boy under three years old with Wiskott-Aldrich syndrome, due to receive a stem cell transplant. The sequencing used PBMCs, collected before TCRalphabeta/CD19-depleted stem cell transplant. The CDR3 protein is CAGSQRQDRQETQYF. The CDR3 nucleotides read TGTGCCGGCAGCCAAAGACAGGATAGACAAGAGACCCAGTACTTC.